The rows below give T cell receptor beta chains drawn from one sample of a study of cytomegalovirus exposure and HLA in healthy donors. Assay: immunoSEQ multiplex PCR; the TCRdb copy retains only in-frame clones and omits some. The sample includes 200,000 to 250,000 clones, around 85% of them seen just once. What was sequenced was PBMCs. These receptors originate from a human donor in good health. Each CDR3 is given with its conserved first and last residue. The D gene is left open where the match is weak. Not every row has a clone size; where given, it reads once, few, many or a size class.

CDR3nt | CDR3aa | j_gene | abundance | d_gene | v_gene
TGTGCCACCGCCCGGGACAGTAACTATGGCTACACCTTC | CATARDSNYGYTF | TRBJ1-2 | - | TRBD1 | TRBV6-5
TGCAGTGCGGGGGGTCTCTACGAGCAGTACTTC | CSAGGLYEQYF | TRBJ2-7 | few | - | TRBV20-1
TGTGCCAGCAGCCAAGAGTCGCGGGGTCGGGAGGGTGAGCAGTTCTTC | CASSQESRGREGEQFF | TRBJ2-1 | - | TRBD2 | TRBV4-2
TGTGCCAGCAGTTCCCGGGACAGGGTGAATAAGCAGTACTTC | CASSSRDRVNKQYF | TRBJ2-7 | - | TRBD1 | TRBV6-6
TGTGCCAGCAGTGATCGATGGGTGGCGGCGGGAGGCGATCAGCCCCAGCATTTT | CASSDRWVAAGGDQPQHF | TRBJ1-5 | - | - | TRBV2
TGTGCCATCAGTGAGGGTCCTAGCGGGACCTACAATGAGCAGTTCTTC | CAISEGPSGTYNEQFF | TRBJ2-1 | - | TRBD2 | TRBV10-3
TGCGCCAGCAGCCAAGCTGGGAGCCCCGAGCAGTACTTC | CASSQAGSPEQYF | TRBJ2-7 | - | - | TRBV4-1
TGTGCCAGCAGTCTTAGACAGGGGAGGTATGGCTACACCTTC | CASSLRQGRYGYTF | TRBJ1-2 | - | TRBD1 | TRBV27
TGTGCCAGCCGACAGGGTTCCAGCAATCAGCCCCAGCATTTT | CASRQGSSNQPQHF | TRBJ1-5 | - | TRBD1 | TRBV28
TGCGCCAGCAGCCTGCCTGGGGGGACCCTCGAGGGCGAGCAGTACTTC | CASSLPGGTLEGEQYF | TRBJ2-7 | - | - | TRBV5-1
TGTGCCAGCAGTTATGCTAGCGGGAGTTACGAGCAGTACTTC | CASSYASGSYEQYF | TRBJ2-7 | - | TRBD2 | TRBV27
TGTGCCAGCAGCCGGGACAGCTCTATTGAAAAACTGTTTTTT | CASSRDSSIEKLFF | TRBJ1-4 | - | TRBD1 | TRBV7-9
TGTGCCAGCAGCCCCCGAAGGGAGCAGCCCCAGCATTTT | CASSPRREQPQHF | TRBJ1-5 | - | - | TRBV2
TGTGCCAGCAGCAAAGCGCTAACCGATAGCTCCTACGAGCAGTACTTC | CASSKALTDSSYEQYF | TRBJ2-7 | - | - | TRBV21-1
TGTGCCAGCAGTGTACATGGGACAGGAACCTACGAGCAGTACTTC | CASSVHGTGTYEQYF | TRBJ2-7 | once | TRBD1 | TRBV25-1
TGTGCCAGCTCGCGGGACCAAACTTACTACGAGCAGTACTTC | CASSRDQTYYEQYF | TRBJ2-7 | - | - | TRBV18
TGTGCCAGCTGGGGCGGGAGACCCGACTGGAGGCAGTATTTT | CASWGGRPDWRQYF | TRBJ2-3 | - | TRBD2 | TRBV28
TGTGCCAGCAGCCAAGGACAGAGGACTGAAGCTTTCTTT | CASSQGQRTEAFF | TRBJ1-1 | - | - | TRBV7-3
TGTGCCAGCAGCTTAGCCGCAGGGGGCGCCGGTAATGAAAAACTGTTTTTT | CASSLAAGGAGNEKLFF | TRBJ1-4 | - | TRBD1 | TRBV13
TGTGCCAGTATCACAGGGATAGGCACTGAAGCTTTCTTT | CASITGIGTEAFF | TRBJ1-1 | - | - | TRBV19
TGCGCCAGCAGCCCCCGGGACAGTTTCGCCTATGGCTACACCTTC | CASSPRDSFAYGYTF | TRBJ1-2 | - | TRBD1 | TRBV5-1
TGTGCCAGCAGCGCTGGGACAGGGAACACCGGGGAGCTGTTTTTT | CASSAGTGNTGELFF | TRBJ2-2 | - | TRBD1 | TRBV9
TGCGCCAGCAGCTTGCTAGCGGGAGTCTCCAATGAGCAGTTCTTC | CASSLLAGVSNEQFF | TRBJ2-1 | - | TRBD2 | TRBV5-1
TGTGCCAGCAGCCCCTCGGTGAGCGCGGGGCACAATGAGCAGTTCTTC | CASSPSVSAGHNEQFF | TRBJ2-1 | - | - | TRBV7-3
TGTGCCAGCAGCCGCAGATCGACAGGGATCTATGGCTACACCTTC | CASSRRSTGIYGYTF | TRBJ1-2 | - | TRBD1 | TRBV7-8
TGCGCCAGCAGGACTAGCGGGAGCTTCGGTGAGCAGTTCTTC | CASRTSGSFGEQFF | TRBJ2-1 | - | TRBD2 | TRBV10-2
TGTGCCAGCAGTGAGGGACTAGGTGGAAACGAGCAGTACTTC | CASSEGLGGNEQYF | TRBJ2-7 | - | TRBD2 | TRBV6-5
TGTGCCAGTAGTTCCCGTGAGGGCAAGGCTGAAAAACTGTTTTTT | CASSSREGKAEKLFF | TRBJ1-4 | - | - | TRBV19
TGTGCCAGCAGAGGAATTCGATGGGGACTTAGCTCTGGAAACACCATATATTTT | CASRGIRWGLSSGNTIYF | TRBJ1-3 | once | - | TRBV2
TGTGCCAGCACCTCCGGGACAGGGTACACCGGGGAGCTGTTTTTT | CASTSGTGYTGELFF | TRBJ2-2 | - | TRBD1 | TRBV6-5
TGTGCCAGCAGCCCCTCACTAGCGGGAGTGTACAATGAGCAGTTCTTC | CASSPSLAGVYNEQFF | TRBJ2-1 | - | TRBD2 | TRBV5-4
TGTGCCAGCAGCTTAGGCCCTGAAGGGGAGGTTTACTCCTACGAGCAGTACTTC | CASSLGPEGEVYSYEQYF | TRBJ2-7 | - | - | TRBV7-2
TGTGCCAGCAGCTCATCAGCAGGGCGAGGTGGCTACACCTTC | CASSSSAGRGGYTF | TRBJ1-2 | - | - | TRBV7-3
TGTGCCAGCAGCTTACAGGGCGCGGGAGGGCCCTTAGAGACCCAGTACTTC | CASSLQGAGGPLETQYF | TRBJ2-5 | - | TRBD2 | TRBV7-3
TGTGCCTGGGGAGGGGTGGACGAGCAGTACTTC | CAWGGVDEQYF | TRBJ2-7 | - | - | TRBV30
TGCAGCGTAAAGCGGGAGGTCCCCTACGAGCAGTACTTC | CSVKREVPYEQYF | TRBJ2-7 | - | TRBD2 | TRBV29-1
TGTGCCAGCAGCTTAGGGACAGCCAACACCGGGGAGCTGTTTTTT | CASSLGTANTGELFF | TRBJ2-2 | - | TRBD1 | TRBV7-3
TGTGCCAGCAGCCCCGGGACTAGCGGGTACCAAGAGACCCAGTACTTC | CASSPGTSGYQETQYF | TRBJ2-5 | - | TRBD2 | TRBV7-3
TGTGCCAGCAGTTCCGCCAGCGGGAGAGGGACCGGGGAGCTGTTTTTT | CASSSASGRGTGELFF | TRBJ2-2 | - | TRBD2 | TRBV2
TGTGCCAGCAGCCCTCCCATCCCAACAGGGGCCTACACAGATACGCAGTATTTT | CASSPPIPTGAYTDTQYF | TRBJ2-3 | once | TRBD1 | TRBV28